This T cell receptor beta chain was identified during a study of radiotherapy plus CTLA-4 blockade in lung cancer. Focal radiation plus CTLA-4 blockade with ipilimumab was administered to patients who had chemo-refractory metastatic non-small-cell lung cancer. Produced via immunoSEQ multiplex PCR; TCRdb's table is partial and in-frame only. This sample has around 32,000 clones, with approximately 78% found just once. V was clipped by 4 bases and J by 3 bases; unmatched bases: 8. CDR1 and CDR2 from the germline V gene are SGHVS and FQNEAQ. This CDR3 spans 15 amino acids. This receptor was identified in a human donor with non-small cell lung cancer that progressed on radiotherapy plus ipilimumab. The sample here was peripheral blood, taken from a patient treated with radiotherapy plus ipilimumab. The rearrangement uses TRBV7-8 and TRBJ2-7; 8 bases agree with TRBD2. CDR3 bases: TGTGCCAGCAGCTCCCTGACGAGCGGGGGCTACGAGCAGTACTTC. As protein: CASSSLTSGGYEQYF.